A selection of T cell receptor beta chains follows, all from one sample in a study of human T cells and chemical hapten exposure. MiXCR was run by TCRdb on the RACE reads, yielding one entry per CDR3 protein. The sample shows just under 65,000 distinct CDR3 sequences, 11% of them seen only once. This specimen consisted of whole blood, obtained in connection with sensitization to the hapten diphenylcyclopropenone (DPC). The origin of the receptors is a woman younger than 45 with alopecia areata. Some clones in this sample may be carry-over from other donors' samples. Each CDR3 is given without its conserved first and last residue. The order of the fields is V gene, CDR3 length, CDR3 protein.

TRBV7-2 12 ASSPQTSLGEQY
TRBV5-1 12 ASNQGSLSYEQY
TRBV6-5 10 ASSSSGTTQY
TRBV7-3 12 ASSQTRGADTQY
TRBV7-2 14 ASSSKGPLAKNIQY
TRBV12-3/TRBV12-4 10 ASIGLASEQF
TRBV7-8 14 ASSFSSGRWADTQY
TRBV19 13 ATHPGGHRNQPQH
TRBV7-2 12 ASSWGDTWETQY
TRBV4-3 18 ASSQDLSPVGRMVADTQY
TRBV6-6 11 ASSGGQNYGYT
TRBV10-3 13 AISVRDRGSGELF